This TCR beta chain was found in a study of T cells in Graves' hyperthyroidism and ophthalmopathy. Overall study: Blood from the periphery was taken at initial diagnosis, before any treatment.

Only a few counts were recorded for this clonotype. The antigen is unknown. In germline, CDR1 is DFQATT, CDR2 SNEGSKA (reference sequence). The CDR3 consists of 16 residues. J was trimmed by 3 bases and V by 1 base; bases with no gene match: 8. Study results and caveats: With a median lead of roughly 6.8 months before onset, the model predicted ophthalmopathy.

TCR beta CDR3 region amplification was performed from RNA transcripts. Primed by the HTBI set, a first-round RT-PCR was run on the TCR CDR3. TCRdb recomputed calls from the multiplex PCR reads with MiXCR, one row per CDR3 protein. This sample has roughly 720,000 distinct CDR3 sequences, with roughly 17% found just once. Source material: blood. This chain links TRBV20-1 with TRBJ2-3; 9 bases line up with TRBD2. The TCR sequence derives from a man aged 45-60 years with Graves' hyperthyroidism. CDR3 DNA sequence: TGCAGTGCTAGAGCCCCTAGCGGGATAGAAACAGATACGCAGTATTTT. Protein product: CSARAPSGIETDTQYF.